This TCR beta chain was sequenced for a study of blood T cell repertoires in COVID-19. As handled by the study authors: Scientists estimated how many nucleated cells there were by amplifying reference gene primers. Clones were sequenced by immunoSEQ multiplex PCR, and TCRdb holds only the in-frame ones, with some missing. That table furnishes V, J and clone size, whereas the DNA furnished D and trimming. The sample carries 170,000 or so clones, 75% to 90% recorded once. This clone was counted a single time. The CDR3 covers 16 residues. Germline values: CDR1 SGHRS, CDR2 YFSETQ. Trimming took 3 bases from V and 0 from J; bases not matched to a gene: 5.

This rearrangement joins TRBV5-1 to TRBJ1-3; 8 nucleotides line up with TRBD1. This receptor was obtained from a woman aged 40 to 55 with COVID-19, enrolled during active disease. Sequencing was performed on peripheral blood. CDR3 DNA sequence: TGCGCCAGCAGCTCCCAGGGGGCTACCTCTGGAAACACCATATATTTT. This encodes CASSSQGATSGNTIYF.